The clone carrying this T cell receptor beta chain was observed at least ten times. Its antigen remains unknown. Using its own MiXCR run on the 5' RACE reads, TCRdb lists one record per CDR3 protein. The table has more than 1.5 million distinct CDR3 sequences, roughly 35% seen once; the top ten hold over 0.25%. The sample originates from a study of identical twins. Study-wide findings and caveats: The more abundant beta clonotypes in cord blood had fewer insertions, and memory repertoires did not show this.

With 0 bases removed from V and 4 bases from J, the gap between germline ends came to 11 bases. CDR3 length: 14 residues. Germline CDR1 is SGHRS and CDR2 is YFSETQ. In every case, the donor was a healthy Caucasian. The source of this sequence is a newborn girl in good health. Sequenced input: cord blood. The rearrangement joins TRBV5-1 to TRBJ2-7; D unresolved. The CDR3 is CASSLVETLYEQYF. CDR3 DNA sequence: TGCGCCAGCAGCTTGGTCGAGACACTTTACGAGCAGTACTTC. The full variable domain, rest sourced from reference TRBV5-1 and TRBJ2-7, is KAGVTQTPRYLIKTRGQQVTLSCSPISGHRSVSWYQQTPGQGLQFLFEYFSETQRNKGNFPGRFSGRQFSNSRSEMNVSTLELGDSALYLCASSLVETLYEQYFGPGTRLTVT.